A selection of T cell receptor beta chains follows, all from one sample in a study of CD8+ T cells in alopecia areata. Produced via immunoSEQ multiplex PCR; TCRdb's table is partial and in-frame only. Of 160,000 or so clones listed, approximately 65% are singletons. Sequencing was performed on CD8+ T cells sorted from blood, taken at week 0. These TCRs come from a human donor with alopecia areata. CDR3s include the opening cysteine and the closing phenylalanine or tryptophan. A D gene is named only where the DNA matches it firmly. The listing skips clone size in some rows; elsewhere it reads once, few, many or a size class.

TRBV6-1,TRBJ2-7,NA,NA,CASSEAVEVTSYEQYF,TGTGCCAGCAGTGAAGCGGTTGAGGTCACCTCCTACGAGCAGTACTTC
TRBV18,TRBJ1-5,TRBD1,NA,CASSPPVVGTGLEQPQHF,TGTGCCAGCTCACCACCGGTGGTTGGGACAGGGCTTGAGCAGCCCCAGCATTTT
TRBV5-6,TRBJ2-1,TRBD1,NA,CASSLKDRVRYNEQFF,TGTGCCAGCAGCTTGAAGGACAGGGTCAGATACAATGAGCAGTTCTTC
TRBV2,TRBJ2-5,NA,NA,CASKRAGLQETQYF,TGTGCCAGCAAGAGGGCGGGACTCCAAGAGACCCAGTACTTC
TRBV7-7,TRBJ2-7,TRBD1,NA,CASSFHPGDSYEQYF,TGTGCTAGCAGCTTCCACCCCGGGGACAGCTACGAGCAGTACTTC
TRBV27,TRBJ2-3,NA,NA,CASSSTASGDTQYF,TGTGCCAGCAGTTCGACAGCCTCGGGGGATACGCAGTATTTT
TRBV9,TRBJ2-2,NA,NA,CASSVRPFGGTGELFF,TGTGCCAGCAGCGTACGGCCCTTCGGTGGCACCGGGGAGCTGTTTTTT
TRBV5-6,TRBJ1-2,TRBD1,NA,CASTSRTGGTIYGYTF,TGTGCCAGCACCTCCAGGACAGGGGGGACTATTTATGGCTACACCTTC
TRBV28,TRBJ2-7,NA,few,CASSGVPSYEQYF,TGTGCCAGCTCGGGGGTACCCTCCTACGAGCAGTACTTC
TRBV2,TRBJ1-1,TRBD1,NA,CASARNRGRDTEAFF,TGTGCCAGCGCAAGAAACAGGGGGCGGGACACTGAAGCTTTCTTT
TRBV9,TRBJ2-2,NA,NA,CASSPPNDGELFF,TGTGCCAGCAGTCCCCCAAACGACGGGGAGCTGTTTTTT
TRBV13,TRBJ2-5,TRBD2,NA,CASSFPGTSGETQYF,TGTGCCAGCAGCTTCCCCGGGACTAGCGGGGAGACCCAGTACTTC
TRBV7-9,TRBJ2-3,TRBD1,NA,CASSYDRATDTQYF,TGTGCCAGCAGCTACGACAGGGCCACAGATACGCAGTATTTT
TRBV25-1,TRBJ1-1,NA,few,CATKGSEAFF,TGTGCCACCAAGGGGTCCGAGGCTTTCTTT
TRBV25-1,TRBJ1-2,NA,few,CASSGGTAYGYTF,TGTGCCAGCAGTGGAGGGACGGCCTATGGCTACACCTTC
TRBV7-9,TRBJ1-1,TRBD1,NA,CASSRDTTGGFWNTEAFF,TGTGCCAGCAGCCGTGATACTACAGGGGGCTTCTGGAACACTGAAGCTTTCTTT
TRBV5-1,TRBJ2-7,NA,NA,CASRDGRDYEQYF,TGCGCCAGCAGGGACGGACGGGACTACGAGCAGTACTTC
TRBV5-1,TRBJ2-1,NA,NA,CASSPNMGNEQFF,TGCGCCAGCAGCCCAAACATGGGCAATGAGCAGTTCTTC
TRBV29-1,TRBJ2-7,NA,NA,CSVEFRSGWRYEQYF,TGCAGCGTTGAATTTAGGTCGGGCTGGCGCTACGAGCAGTACTTC
TRBV7-9,TRBJ2-5,NA,NA,CASSSALSETQYF,TGTGCCAGCAGCTCTGCGCTGAGCGAGACCCAGTACTTC